The 10 T cell receptor beta chains presented below share a single source sample, sequenced in a study of T-cell memory formation after mild COVID-19. Using its own MiXCR run on the 5' RACE reads, TCRdb lists one record per CDR3 protein. The sample shows approximately 440,000 distinct CDR3 sequences, about 19% of them seen only once. Sequencing used PBMCs or a T cell subset sorted from them (not recorded which). The origin of the receptors is an adult woman who had mild COVID-19 (a few samples of this study predate the infection). Cell type and time point are not known.

The chain recombines TRBV20-1 with TRBJ1-2, with 8 bases identical to TRBD1. J gave up 4 bases and V 0 bases, and 13 bases lay outside the gene matches. Germline values: CDR1 DFQATT, CDR2 SNEGSKA (reference sequence). The CDR3 sequence is 17 residues long. The CDR3 loop reads CSARDYGLGRGPYGYTF. The CDR3, as DNA: TGCAGTGCTAGAGACTATGGGTTGGGCAGGGGGCCCTATGGCTACACCTTC.

The chain employs TRBV2 and TRBJ2-6; no reliable D call. The CDR3 totals 14 residues. Germline V gene lookup returns CDR1 SNHLY and CDR2 FYNNEI. The ends were cut back, 2 bases at V and 4 bases at J, with 6 bases in the middle. DNA for the CDR3: TGTGCCAGCAGTGAAATGAGAGGGGCCAACGTCCTGACTTTC. Its translation: CASSEMRGANVLTF.

This clonotype was seen more than once but under ten times. The genes are TRBV7-2 and TRBJ2-7; 11 bases match TRBD1. The J segment lost 5 bases and the V segment lost 5 bases, leaving 14 bases of the junction unmatched. The CDR3 runs to 17 residues. Germline V CDR1 and CDR2: SGHTA, FQGNSA. Here the CDR3 DNA reads TGTGCCAGCAGCCTATTATTGCCGGGACAGGGGGTAAACGAGCAGTACTTC. Its translation is CASSLLLPGQGVNEQYF.

This clonotype came up a few times. J is TRBJ2-2 and V is TRBV12-3 or TRBV12-4; unclear D gene. V was shortened by 10 bases and J by 6 bases, with 12 bases between the two germline ends. The CDR3 runs 12 residues. CDR3: CANADLPGELFF. In DNA, the CDR3 is TGTGCCAACGCGGACCTCCCCGGGGAGCTGTTTTTT.

This clonotype was seen more than once but under ten times. The V and J genes are TRBV20-1 and TRBJ2-1; perhaps TRBD1 as D (6 bases). The CDR3 extends over 17 amino acids. Per the germline V gene, CDR1 is DFQATT and CDR2 is SNEGSKA (reference sequence). Trimming shortened V by 0 bases and J by 6 bases, and 21 bases separated the two germline ends. The CDR3: CSAREGVGQWRSNEQFF. The CDR3 DNA is TGCAGTGCTAGAGAAGGGGTAGGACAGTGGAGAAGCAATGAGCAGTTCTTC.

This clonotype appeared many times. This chain joins TRBV5-1 and TRBJ2-3; D is ambiguous. Germline values: CDR1 SGHRS, CDR2 YFSETQ. The CDR3 is 14 residues long. Trimming pared 0 bases from V and 0 bases from J, leaving 5 bases between. The CDR3 reads CASSLEGSTDTQYF. The CDR3, as DNA: TGCGCCAGCAGCTTGGAGGGCAGCACAGATACGCAGTATTTT.

In this sample, this clonotype turned up a few times. The rearrangement links TRBV20-1 to TRBJ2-1; 8 bases map to TRBD2. The CDR3 contains 16 residues. Germline CDR1 is DFQATT and CDR2 is SNEGSKA (reference sequence). V shed 0 bases and J 3 bases; nucleotides not matched to a gene: 7. The CDR3 nucleotides read TGCAGTGCTAGAGATGCTCTCGGGAGGGGCTACAATGAGCAGTTCTTC. It yields the protein CSARDALGRGYNEQFF.

CDR3 region: CSVGPYEQFF. The CDR3 DNA sequence: TGCAGCGTTGGGCCATATGAGCAGTTCTTC. The V gene is TRBV29-1, the J gene TRBJ2-1; D is ambiguous. V was shortened by 4 bases and J by 8 bases, with 6 bases between the two germline ends. CDR1 and CDR2 (germline): SQVTM, ANQGSEA. The CDR3 runs 10 residues.

The V call is TRBV20-1, the J call TRBJ1-1; a weak D match, TRBD1 (6 bases). The CDR3 length is 17 residues. Trimming removed 3 bases from V and 4 bases from J, with 24 bases in between. Germline values: CDR1 DFQATT, CDR2 SNEGSKA (reference sequence). CDR3: CSARAPGQTGKGTEAFF. In DNA, the CDR3 is TGCAGTGCTAGGGCGCCCGGACAGACCGGTAAAGGCACTGAAGCTTTCTTT.

The chain is built from TRBV10-2 and TRBJ2-7; D unresolved. The CDR3 spans 14 residues. Trimming took 7 bases from V and 6 from J, leaving 19 bases between them. The germline V gene encodes CDR1 WSHSY and CDR2 SAAADI. CDR3 sequence reads: CASTLRPDFGEQYF. The DNA of the CDR3 is TGCGCCAGCACGCTTAGGCCTGATTTCGGCGAGCAGTACTTC.